These 15 T cell receptor beta chains were all obtained from the same sample, sequenced in a study of cytomegalovirus exposure and HLA in healthy donors (dated 2017 in TCRdb). The protocol used for the library was the immunoSEQ multiplex PCR assay. A mixture of 60 forward primers for TCR Vbeta segments and 13 reverse primers for TCR Jbeta segments was used in the multiplex PCR. This is the immuneACCESS table as TCRdb keeps it, with only in-frame sequences that have V and J called. A part of the clones is gone; compared with another copy, unresolved V genes explain less than half, and the rest is unexplained. Here the sample has about 170,000 clones; over 80% occur a single time. Jointly, the top ten make up about 2% of the sample. The sample was PBMCs. These TCRs come from a male donor in good health and CMV-seronegative.

The chain employs TRBV5-1 and TRBJ2-7; a possible D gene is TRBD1 (5 bases). Trimming took off 0 bases at V and 5 bases at J, with 12 bases between the two ends. CDR3 length: 14 residues. The germline gives CDR1 SGHRS, CDR2 YFSETQ. The CDR3 spells CASSLGGSVDEQYF. As DNA, the CDR3 is TGCGCCAGCAGCTTGGGGGGCAGTGTTGACGAGCAGTACTTC.

The rearrangement links TRBV10-3 to TRBJ2-7; TRBD1 matches 8 bases. Per germline, CDR1 ENHRY and CDR2 SYGVKD. This CDR3 is 13 amino acids long. Trimming removed 7 bases from V and 2 bases from J; junction bases left unmatched: 4. For the CDR3, the DNA is TGTGCCATCAACGGACAGGGAGCCTACGAGCAGTACTTC. It encodes CAINGQGAYEQYF.

This rearrangement joins TRBV9 to TRBJ1-5; 7 nucleotides agree with TRBD1. With V trimmed by 4 bases and J by 3 bases, 19 bases remained unmatched. CDR1 and CDR2 from the germline V gene are SGDLS and YYNGEE. This CDR3 is built from 19 residues. The CDR3 reads CASSPGGDSQERYNQPQHF. The CDR3 nucleotides are TGTGCCAGCAGCCCAGGGGGAGACAGCCAAGAGCGCTACAATCAGCCCCAGCATTTT.

The V gene is TRBV9, the J gene TRBJ1-1, with D perhaps TRBD1 (6 bases). The CDR3 extends over 16 amino acids. The V and J ends lost 3 bases and 1 base respectively, with 16 bases between them. The V gene's germline CDR1 is SGDLS and CDR2 YYNGEE. The CDR3 loop reads CASSEGPRTANTEAFF. The CDR3 DNA follows: TGTGCCAGCAGCGAAGGACCGCGGACAGCGAACACTGAAGCTTTCTTT.

This chain joins TRBV5-1 and TRBJ1-2, with D possibly TRBD1 on 6 matching bases. Per the germline V gene, CDR1 is SGHRS and CDR2 is YFSETQ. V dropped 4 bases and J dropped 2 bases, with 18 bases sitting between them. This CDR3 has 16 residues. The CDR3 is CASSANTGQTNYGYTF. CDR3 nucleotide sequence: TGCGCCAGCAGCGCTAACACCGGACAGACAAACTATGGCTACACCTTC. The whole variable domain, remainder taken from reference TRBV5-1 and TRBJ1-2, is KAGVTQTPRYLIKTRGQQVTLSCSPISGHRSVSWYQQTPGQGLQFLFEYFSETQRNKGNFPGRFSGRQFSNSRSEMNVSTLELGDSALYLCASSANTGQTNYGYTFGSGTRLTVV.

This clone was counted between two and nine times. The J gene is TRBJ2-7, the V gene TRBV19; 7 bases agree with TRBD1. This CDR3 spans 18 amino acids. Germline CDR1 reads LNHDA; CDR2 reads SQIVND (reference sequence). V dropped 1 base and J dropped 3; count of bases not matched to a gene: 15. CDR3: CASSIVFGGQNQFYEQYF. The CDR3 DNA follows: TGTGCCAGTAGTATAGTATTTGGGGGACAGAACCAGTTCTACGAGCAGTACTTC.

This clone was recorded only once. CDR3 residues: CASSLAVGRQETQYF. For the CDR3, the DNA is TGCGCCAGCAGCTTGGCCGTCGGGAGACAAGAGACCCAGTACTTC. V and J are TRBV5-1 and TRBJ2-5; possible D gene TRBD2, 6 bases. V gave up 0 bases and J gave up 2 bases, with 11 bases separating them. The germline V gene has CDR1 SGHRS and CDR2 YFSETQ. The CDR3 consists of 15 residues.

The rearrangement links TRBV6-1 to TRBJ1-2; D gene unclear. Germline V gene data show CDR1 as MNHNS and CDR2 as SASEGT. Trimming left V 2 bases short and J 8 bases short, with 9 bases between. The length of the CDR3 is 12 residues. The CDR3 DNA follows: TGTGCCAGCAGTGAATCCCGGGTAGGCTACACCTTC. It yields the protein CASSESRVGYTF.

The genes are TRBV14 and TRBJ2-6; D gene ambiguous. This CDR3 contains 18 residues. In germline, CDR1 is SGHDN, CDR2 FVKESK. V lost 0 bases to trimming and J lost 4 bases, with 16 bases between them. The CDR3 protein is CASSQEFVVGLGANVLTF. CDR3 in DNA: TGTGCCAGCAGCCAAGAATTCGTGGTGGGCTTGGGGGCCAACGTCCTGACTTTC.

This clone appeared a single time. V and J are TRBV4-1 and TRBJ2-2; 9 bases fit TRBD2. The CDR3 extends over 17 amino acids. The trim removed 8 bases at V and 0 bases at J, leaving 10 bases unmatched. The V gene's germline CDR1 is MGHRA and CDR2 YSYEKL. This CDR3 reads CASSGTSLRANTGELFF. The CDR3, as DNA: TGCGCCAGCTCCGGGACTAGCCTAAGAGCGAACACCGGGGAGCTGTTTTTT.

This clone was seen a few times. The chain carries TRBV27 and TRBJ1-2, with TRBD1 as a possible D gene (6 bases). Between the trimmed V and J ends, which lost 8 bases and 8 bases, there was a span of 21 bases. CDR3 length: 14 residues. Germline-derived CDR1 and CDR2 are MNHEY and SMNVEV (reference sequence). CDR3 sequence: CASHRPGGAEGYTF. CDR3 DNA sequence: TGTGCCAGCCATCGACCTGGGGGGGCTGAGGGCTACACCTTC.

This rearrangement joins TRBV5-8 to TRBJ1-5, with 9 nucleotides matching TRBD1. Germline assignment: CDR1 SGHTS and CDR2 YDEGEE. J lost 5 bases, V lost 0 bases, and 6 bases had no gene match. The CDR3 length is 16 residues. The CDR3 here is CASSLGQGGSYQPQHF. The CDR3, as DNA: TGTGCCAGCAGCTTGGGACAGGGGGGTTCCTATCAGCCCCAGCATTTT.

This sequence joins TRBV7-8 and TRBJ1-1; D call uncertain. Between the trimmed V and J ends, which lost 5 bases and 1 base, there was a span of 14 bases. Germline V gene lookup returns CDR1 SGHVS and CDR2 FQNEAQ. The CDR3 loop spans 15 amino acids. CDR3 nucleotides: TGTGCCAGCAGCCAGGATCCATTCAGGAACACTGAAGCTTTCTTT. Translation gives CASSQDPFRNTEAFF. Full variable domain (missing parts from reference TRBV7-8 and TRBJ1-1): GAGVSQSPRYKVAKRGQDVALRCDPISGHVSLFWYQQALGQGPEFLTYFQNEAQLDKSGLPSDRFFAERPEGSVSTLKIQRTQQEDSAVYLCASSQDPFRNTEAFFGQGTRLTVV.

The chain combines TRBV9 with TRBJ2-6, with 8 nucleotides matching TRBD1. Germline CDR1 SGDLS, CDR2 YYNGEE. J gave up 0 bases and V 4 bases, and 15 bases lay outside the gene matches. CDR3 length: 20 amino acids. For the CDR3, the DNA is TGTGCCAGCAGCCCCCACCTCGGACAGGGTGGGCTCTCTGGGGCCAACGTCCTGACTTTC. Protein product: CASSPHLGQGGLSGANVLTF.

The genes are TRBV5-1 and TRBJ2-5; D remains unclear. Per germline, CDR1 SGHRS and CDR2 YFSETQ. This CDR3 comprises 13 residues. V was shortened by 1 base and J by 1 base, with 5 bases between the two germline ends. CDR3 region: CASSLFSQETQYF. The CDR3 bases are TGCGCCAGCAGCTTGTTCAGCCAAGAGACCCAGTACTTC.